The next 18 T cell receptor beta chains were all read from a single sample in a study of OX40 agonist ivuxolimab in advanced cancers. Profiling relied on immunoSEQ multiplex PCR, and the TCRdb table lists in-frame clones only, not all of them. The data contain tens of thousands of clones, about 85% of them singletons. Source: CD4+ or CD8+ T cells sorted from blood, taken in a trial of the OX40 agonist ivuxolimab. The receptors here all came from an adult with an advanced solid tumor such as melanoma, head and neck, liver or kidney cancer.

The chain combines TRBV6-5 with TRBJ2-1; TRBD2 aligns across 10 bases. Germline lookup yields CDR1 MNHEY and CDR2 SVGAGI. The V and J ends lost 2 bases and 5 bases, in that order; junction bases with no gene match: 3. This CDR3 is built from 15 residues. This CDR3 is CASSYTSGNDNEQFF. The CDR3 coding sequence is TGTGCCAGCAGTTACACTAGCGGGAACGACAATGAGCAGTTCTTC.

This clone was counted only a few times. This chain connects TRBV7-8 to TRBJ2-5; weak D call: TRBD2 (5 bases). The CDR3 consists of 14 residues. The V end was cut by 5 bases, the J end by 5 bases, with 15 bases between. Germline V gene lookup returns CDR1 SGHVS and CDR2 FQNEAQ. The DNA for the CDR3 is TGTGCCAGCAGCCAAGTACGGGGATGGGAGACCCAGTACTTC. Its translation: CASSQVRGWETQYF.

The V and J genes are TRBV30 and TRBJ1-2; TRBD1 matches 7 bases. The germline V gene encodes CDR1 GTSNPN and CDR2 SVGIG (reference sequence). The CDR3 extends over 14 amino acids. The V and J ends lost 8 bases and 3 bases, in that order; junction bases with no gene match: 12. CDR3 protein: CARTVEGGDYGYTF. CDR3 DNA sequence: TGTGCCAGGACGGTGGAAGGGGGCGACTATGGCTACACCTTC. Combining the CDR3 with reference TRBV30 and TRBJ1-2 gives the whole variable domain SQTIHQWPATLVQPVGSPLSLECTVEGTSNPNLYWYRQAAGRGLQLLFYSVGIGQISSEVPQNLSASRPQDRQFILSSKKLLLSDSGFYLCARTVEGGDYGYTFGSGTRLTVV.

This clone has a single count. V usage is TRBV19 and J usage is TRBJ1-2; TRBD1 agrees at 7 bases. The junction had 15 bases not matched to a gene; V was cut back by 5 bases and J by 6 bases. Per germline, CDR1 LNHDA and CDR2 SQIVND (reference sequence). The CDR3 runs to 16 residues. The CDR3 loop is CASSSLTGARGNGYTF. CDR3 DNA sequence: TGTGCCAGTAGTTCCCTAACAGGGGCGCGGGGGAATGGCTACACCTTC.

The gene calls are TRBV13 and TRBJ1-2; 11 nucleotides line up with TRBD1. Germline V lookup: CDR1 PRHDT, CDR2 FYEKMQ (reference sequence). The CDR3 has 17 residues. V shed 5 bases, J shed 7 bases, and the junction held 15 bases outside the gene matches. CDR3 DNA: TGTGCCAGCAGCGGATTAACCTGGACAGGGGGCAATTTTGGCTACACCTTC. Translating it yields CASSGLTWTGGNFGYTF.

This clone occurred a few times. This chain links TRBV19 with TRBJ1-1; D not certain. The V gene lost 7 bases and the J gene lost 3 bases, with 9 bases spanning the gap. The CDR3 has 12 residues. CDR1 LNHDA and CDR2 SQIVND come from the germline V gene (reference sequence). CDR3 in amino acids: CASNGLYTEAFF. The DNA of the CDR3 is TGTGCCAGTAATGGCCTCTACACTGAAGCTTTCTTT.

This clone was seen a single time. This chain joins TRBV28 and TRBJ1-1; D not certain. The CDR3 contains 11 residues. Germline CDR1 and CDR2: MDHEN and SYDVKM. Trimming shortened V by 6 bases and J by 8 bases, and 10 bases separated the two germline ends. The CDR3 protein is CASSAANEAFF. In DNA form, the CDR3 reads TGTGCCAGCAGCGCCGCGAACGAAGCTTTCTTT.

This chain uses TRBV9 with TRBJ2-5, with 8 bases aligning to TRBD1. The germline gives CDR1 SGDLS, CDR2 YYNGEE. The CDR3 has 16 residues. Trimming took 1 base from V and 2 from J; bases not matched to a gene: 7. The CDR3 sequence is CASSVKSTGVQETQYF. The CDR3 region has the DNA TGTGCCAGCAGCGTAAAATCGACAGGGGTTCAAGAGACCCAGTACTTC.

The gene calls are TRBV7-9 and TRBJ1-1, with unresolved D. With 2 bases removed from V and 3 bases from J, the gap between germline ends came to 10 bases. The CDR3 is 14 amino acids. Germline-derived CDR1 and CDR2 are SEHNR and FQNEAQ (reference sequence). The CDR3 reads CASSLTGKYTEAFF. The CDR3 nucleotides read TGTGCCAGCAGCTTAACGGGGAAGTACACTGAAGCTTTCTTT. Full variable domain (rest looked up from reference TRBV7-9 and TRBJ1-1): DTGVSQNPRHKITKRGQNVTFRCDPISEHNRLYWYRQTLGQGPEFLTYFQNEAQLEKSRLLSDRFSAERPKGSFSTLEIQRTEQGDSAMYLCASSLTGKYTEAFFGQGTRLTVV.

The chain combines TRBV7-2 with TRBJ2-5, with D uncertain. The J call is doubtful: the DNA matches TRBJ2-7 better. Looked up from germline, CDR1 is SGHTA and CDR2 is FQGNSA. This CDR3 is 11 amino acids long. This CDR3 reads CASSSTYEQYF. The CDR3, as DNA: TGTGCCAGCAGCTCCACCTACGAGCAGTACTTC.

The J gene is TRBJ1-2, the V gene TRBV5-1; the D is unclear. Germline V gene sequence: CDR1 SGHRS, CDR2 YFSETQ. There are 13 residues in the CDR3. V was trimmed by 0 bases and J by 0 bases, leaving 3 bases between them. The CDR3 is CASSLGANYGYTF. CDR3 bases: TGCGCCAGCAGCTTGGGGGCTAACTATGGCTACACCTTC.

The chain has TRBV11-2 and TRBJ1-5, with 9 bases aligning to TRBD1. V was pared by 3 bases and J by 4 bases, with 4 bases of the junction left unmatched. The V gene's germline CDR1 is SGHAT and CDR2 FQNNGV. The CDR3 has 15 residues. This CDR3 reads CASSFTGGTNQPQHF. The CDR3, as DNA: TGTGCCAGCAGCTTCACAGGGGGCACAAATCAGCCCCAGCATTTT. Looking up the rest from reference TRBV11-2 and TRBJ1-5 gives the full variable domain: EAGVAQSPRYKIIEKRQSVAFWCNPISGHATLYWYQQILGQGPKLLIQFQNNGVVDDSQLPKDRFSAERLKGVDSTLKIQPAKLEDSAVYLCASSFTGGTNQPQHFGDGTRLSIL.

This clone was seen just once. The CDR3 loop reads CASSGGGTRSGNTIYF. CDR3 bases: TGCGCCAGCAGCGGCGGGGGGACACGCTCTGGAAACACCATATATTTT. This rearrangement joins TRBV5-1 to TRBJ1-3, with a tentative D call TRBD1 (6 bases). V was cut by 4 bases and J by 0 bases, with 14 bases left in between. This CDR3 spans 16 amino acids. Germline values: CDR1 SGHRS, CDR2 YFSETQ.

This chain uses TRBV19 with TRBJ2-7; D assignment may be TRBD1 or TRBD2 (5 bases each). Trimming shortened V by 4 bases and J by 2 bases, and 12 bases separated the two germline ends. Looked up from germline, CDR1 is LNHDA and CDR2 is SQIVND (reference sequence). The CDR3 is 14 amino acids. For the CDR3, the DNA is TGTGCCAGTAGTACCTCCGGGACCACCTACGAGCAGTACTTC. Encoded protein: CASSTSGTTYEQYF. Drawing the rest from reference TRBV19 and TRBJ2-7, the complete variable domain is DGGITQSPKYLFRKEGQNVTLSCEQNLNHDAMYWYRQDPGQGLRLIYYSQIVNDFQKGDIAEGYSVSREKKESFPLTVTSAQKNPTAFYLCASSTSGTTYEQYFGPGTRLTVT.

The J gene is TRBJ2-1, the V gene TRBV4-1; 9 bases are shared with TRBD2. Per germline, CDR1 MGHRA and CDR2 YSYEKL. The V segment lost 5 bases and the J segment 8 bases; nucleotides outside the gene matches: 10. This CDR3 contains 15 residues. The CDR3 reads CASSSAGTSNHEQFF. In nucleotides, the CDR3 is TGCGCCAGCAGCTCAGCTGGGACTAGCAACCATGAGCAGTTCTTC.

The V gene is TRBV10-3, the J gene TRBJ1-6, with D uncertain. Germline CDR1 ENHRY, CDR2 SYGVKD. The ends were cut back, 0 bases at V and 9 bases at J, with 6 bases in the middle. The CDR3 has 13 amino acids. CDR3 loop: CAISESWASPLHF. The CDR3 coding sequence is TGTGCCATCAGTGAGTCTTGGGCTTCACCCCTCCACTTT.

This chain joins TRBV25-1 and TRBJ2-3; D might be TRBD2 (6 bases). Germline CDR1 reads MGHDK; CDR2 reads SYGVNS. The V end lost 6 bases, the J end lost 2 bases, and 18 bases lay between the germline ends. The CDR3 extends over 16 amino acids. The CDR3 here is CASSLTTDYFTDTQYF. CDR3 nucleotides: TGTGCCAGCAGCTTAACTACGGACTACTTCACAGATACGCAGTATTTT.

V usage is TRBV25-1 and J usage is TRBJ2-5; 7 bases align to TRBD1. The J call could be wrong; TRBJ2-7 is a better fit for the DNA end. This CDR3 has 15 residues. CDR1 and CDR2 from the germline V gene are MGHDK and SYGVNS. The CDR3 spells CASADTGAGNYEQYF. Here the CDR3 DNA reads TGTGCCAGCGCCGACACAGGGGCTGGGAACTACGAGCAGTACTTC.